A selection of T cell receptor beta chains follows, all from one sample in a study of early T cells in non-severe SARS-CoV-2 infection. TCRdb called the 5' RACE reads again in MiXCR, with one record for every CDR3 protein. The sample has tens of thousands of distinct CDR3 sequences, 5.5% to 7.5% seen once. Here the sequenced sample was whole blood, taken at baseline. The receptors here all came from an adult who was a healthcare worker with PCR-confirmed SARS-CoV-2 infection or an uninfected control (not recorded which). The conserved cysteine and the conserved F or W are not part of the CDR3 here.

len: 13
v_gene: TRBV25-1
CDR3aa: ASSEDPAWGYEQY

len: 14
v_gene: TRBV13
CDR3aa: ASSLGETGSSYEQY

len: 12
v_gene: TRBV28
CDR3aa: ASSPPPTGVTQY

len: 10
v_gene: TRBV5-1
CDR3aa: ASGSDGNTIY

len: 13
v_gene: TRBV7-8
CDR3aa: ASSLKGQGRYGYT

len: 11
v_gene: TRBV6-1
CDR3aa: ASSYLASGELF

len: 14
v_gene: TRBV7-8
CDR3aa: ASSLSGNRIHNEQF

len: 13
v_gene: TRBV5-4
CDR3aa: ASSPGAVNTGELF

len: 13
v_gene: TRBV6-5
CDR3aa: ASRPQRGGGETQY

len: 14
v_gene: TRBV10-2
CDR3aa: ASSEYTFRQNNEQY

len: 13
v_gene: TRBV5-5
CDR3aa: ASSFRRDSLYEQY

len: 12
v_gene: TRBV6-5
CDR3aa: ASTDRGLGYGYT

len: 14
v_gene: TRBV20-1
CDR3aa: SAQGLAGGPYNEQF

len: 16
v_gene: TRBV15
CDR3aa: ATSRDRADGGVTGELF

len: 11
v_gene: TRBV11-3
CDR3aa: ASSLTLVGEQF

len: 13
v_gene: TRBV10-3
CDR3aa: AISESRQANTEAF

len: 11
v_gene: TRBV6-1
CDR3aa: ASTRDSKNIQY

len: 11
v_gene: TRBV4-1
CDR3aa: ASSRGYNQPQH

len: 10
v_gene: TRBV5-4
CDR3aa: ASSFDTQPQH

len: 11
v_gene: TRBV5-1
CDR3aa: ASAGTDYSPLH

len: 11
v_gene: TRBV6-2/TRBV6-3
CDR3aa: ASSSGLNTEAF

len: 12
v_gene: TRBV10-3
CDR3aa: AIAQAGSSYEQY

len: 17
v_gene: TRBV3-1
CDR3aa: ASSHRAPSGRFRRDTQY

len: 14
v_gene: TRBV12-3/TRBV12-4
CDR3aa: ASSLALAGYTDTQY

len: 14
v_gene: TRBV5-6
CDR3aa: ASSWVGAGTLRELF

len: 9
v_gene: TRBV9
CDR3aa: ASSAPEILT

len: 15
v_gene: TRBV5-1
CDR3aa: ASSPGLAGGQSYEQY

len: 12
v_gene: TRBV7-9
CDR3aa: ASSLFPENYGYT

len: 15
v_gene: TRBV14
CDR3aa: ASSQKVGTGSYNEQF

len: 13
v_gene: TRBV18
CDR3aa: ASSPVTGGNPEAF

len: 12
v_gene: TRBV29-1
CDR3aa: SAPGPGGDYGYT

len: 18
v_gene: TRBV28
CDR3aa: ASSLRTWKWDRGLQETQY

len: 13
v_gene: TRBV7-2
CDR3aa: ASRDGTSAWNEQF

len: 14
v_gene: TRBV12-3/TRBV12-4
CDR3aa: ASSIPTSGTHYEQY

len: 12
v_gene: TRBV4-1
CDR3aa: ASSRGLAGGTQY

len: 12
v_gene: TRBV19
CDR3aa: ASGGTSWDETQY

len: 13
v_gene: TRBV6-4
CDR3aa: ASSAGGSGPDTQY

len: 11
v_gene: TRBV12-3/TRBV12-4
CDR3aa: ASSGVGVTEAF

len: 12
v_gene: TRBV9
CDR3aa: ASSLKRESYEQY

len: 12
v_gene: TRBV5-1
CDR3aa: ASSLERQQETQY

len: 12
v_gene: TRBV19
CDR3aa: ASGGPGNTGELF

len: 12
v_gene: TRBV5-1
CDR3aa: ASSRMGQVYGYT

len: 13
v_gene: TRBV3-1
CDR3aa: ASSRSTSSQETQY

len: 13
v_gene: TRBV27
CDR3aa: ASSLSRGINSPLH

len: 16
v_gene: TRBV7-8
CDR3aa: ASILEGRTSSYNSPLH

len: 13
v_gene: TRBV11-2
CDR3aa: ASSRTGGDSYEQY

len: 12
v_gene: TRBV12-3/TRBV12-4
CDR3aa: ASSLGLTTYEQY

len: 13
v_gene: TRBV7-2
CDR3aa: ASSFVSSPGDGYT

len: 11
v_gene: TRBV18
CDR3aa: ASSPSSPSEAF

len: 14
v_gene: TRBV7-2
CDR3aa: ASSLGGRLAPSEQY

len: 12
v_gene: TRBV4-1
CDR3aa: ASSQDRQTYEQY

len: 12
v_gene: TRBV28
CDR3aa: ASPGWRETIEQY

len: 10
v_gene: TRBV5-1
CDR3aa: ASSNPGQPQH

len: 16
v_gene: TRBV19
CDR3aa: ASSILGQGISDSGELF

len: 13
v_gene: TRBV7-9
CDR3aa: ASSRTVTGGNTIY

len: 10
v_gene: TRBV29-1
CDR3aa: SGGQPQETQY

len: 9
v_gene: TRBV12-3/TRBV12-4
CDR3aa: ASSLGEKLF

len: 13
v_gene: TRBV28
CDR3aa: ASSPSTGSGNTIY

len: 10
v_gene: TRBV6-5
CDR3aa: ASVNRGGELF

len: 12
v_gene: TRBV20-1
CDR3aa: SASKAGVDYEQY